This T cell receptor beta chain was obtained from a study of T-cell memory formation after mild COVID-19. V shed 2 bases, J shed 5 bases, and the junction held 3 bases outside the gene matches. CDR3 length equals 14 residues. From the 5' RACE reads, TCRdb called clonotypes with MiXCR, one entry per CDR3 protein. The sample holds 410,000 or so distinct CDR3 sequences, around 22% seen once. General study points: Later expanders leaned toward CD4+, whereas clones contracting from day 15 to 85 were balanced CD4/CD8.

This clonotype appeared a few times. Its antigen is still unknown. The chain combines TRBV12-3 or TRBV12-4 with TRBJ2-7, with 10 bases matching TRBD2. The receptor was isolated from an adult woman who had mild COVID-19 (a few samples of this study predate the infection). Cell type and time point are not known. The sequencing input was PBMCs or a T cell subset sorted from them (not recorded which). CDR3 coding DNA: TGTGCCAGCAGTTTAAGCGGGGGGGTTCACGAGCAGTACTTC. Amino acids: CASSLSGGVHEQYF.